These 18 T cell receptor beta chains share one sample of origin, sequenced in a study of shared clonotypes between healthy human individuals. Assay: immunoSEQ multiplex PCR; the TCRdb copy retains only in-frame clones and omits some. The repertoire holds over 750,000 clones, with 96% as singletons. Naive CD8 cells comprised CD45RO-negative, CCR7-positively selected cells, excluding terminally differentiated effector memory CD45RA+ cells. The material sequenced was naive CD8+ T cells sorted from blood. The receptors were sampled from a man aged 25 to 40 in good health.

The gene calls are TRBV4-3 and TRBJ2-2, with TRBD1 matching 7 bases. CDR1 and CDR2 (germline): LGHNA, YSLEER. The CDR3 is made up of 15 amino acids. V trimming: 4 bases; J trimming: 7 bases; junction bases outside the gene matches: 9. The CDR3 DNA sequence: TGCGCCAGCAGCCCGACTCAGGGGGATTACGGGGAGCTGTTTTTT. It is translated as CASSPTQGDYGELFF.

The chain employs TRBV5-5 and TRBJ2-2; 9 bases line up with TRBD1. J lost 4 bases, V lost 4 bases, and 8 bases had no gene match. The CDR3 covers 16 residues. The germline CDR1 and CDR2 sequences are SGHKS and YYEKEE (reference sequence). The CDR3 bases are TGTGCCAGCAGCCCTACAGGGGGCGCCGTCACCGGGGAGCTGTTTTTT. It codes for CASSPTGGAVTGELFF. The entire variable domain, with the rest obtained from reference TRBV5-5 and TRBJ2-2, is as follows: DAGVTQSPTHLIKTRGQQVTLRCSPISGHKSVSWYQQVLGQGPQFIFQYYEKEERGRGNFPDRFSARQFPNYSSELNVNALLLGDSALYLCASSPTGGAVTGELFFGEGSRLTVL.

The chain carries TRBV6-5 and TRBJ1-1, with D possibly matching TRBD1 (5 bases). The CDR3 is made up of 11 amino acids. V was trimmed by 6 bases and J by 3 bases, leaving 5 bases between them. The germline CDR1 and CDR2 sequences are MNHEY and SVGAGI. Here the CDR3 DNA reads TGTGCCAGCAGAGGGGACACTGAAGCTTTCTTT. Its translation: CASRGDTEAFF.

The CDR3 reads CASSVTGYEQYF. The CDR3 nucleotides are TGTGCCAGCAGCGTCACAGGATACGAGCAGTACTTC. V and J are TRBV5-5 and TRBJ2-7, with D possibly TRBD1 on 5 matching bases. Germline V gene lookup returns CDR1 SGHKS and CDR2 YYEKEE (reference sequence). The CDR3 spans 12 residues. The V and J ends lost 4 bases and 4 bases respectively, with 9 bases between them. Together with reference TRBV5-5 and TRBJ2-7, the CDR3 gives the full variable domain: DAGVTQSPTHLIKTRGQQVTLRCSPISGHKSVSWYQQVLGQGPQFIFQYYEKEERGRGNFPDRFSARQFPNYSSELNVNALLLGDSALYLCASSVTGYEQYFGPGTRLTVT.

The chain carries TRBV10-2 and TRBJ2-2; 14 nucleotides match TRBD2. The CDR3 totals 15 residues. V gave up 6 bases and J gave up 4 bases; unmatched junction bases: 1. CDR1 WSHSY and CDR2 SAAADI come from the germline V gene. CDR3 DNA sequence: TGCGCCAGCAGCGGACTAGCGGGAGGCACCGGGGAGCTGTTTTTT. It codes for CASSGLAGGTGELFF.

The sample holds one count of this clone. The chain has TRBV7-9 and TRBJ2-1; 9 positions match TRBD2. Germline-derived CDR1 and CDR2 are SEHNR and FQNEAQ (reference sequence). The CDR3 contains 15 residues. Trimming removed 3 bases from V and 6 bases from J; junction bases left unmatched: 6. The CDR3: CASSFKREVGNEQFF. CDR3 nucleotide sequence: TGTGCCAGCAGCTTTAAGCGGGAGGTTGGCAATGAGCAGTTCTTC.

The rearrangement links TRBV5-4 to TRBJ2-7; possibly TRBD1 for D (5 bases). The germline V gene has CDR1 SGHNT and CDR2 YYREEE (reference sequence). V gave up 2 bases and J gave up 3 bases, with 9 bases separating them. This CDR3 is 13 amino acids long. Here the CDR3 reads CASSFPGNYEQYF. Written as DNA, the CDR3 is TGTGCCAGCAGCTTTCCAGGGAACTACGAGCAGTACTTC. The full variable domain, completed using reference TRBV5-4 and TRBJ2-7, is ETGVTQSPTHLIKTRGQQVTLRCSSQSGHNTVSWYQQALGQGPQFIFQYYREEENGRGNFPPRFSGLQFPNYSSELNVNALELDDSALYLCASSFPGNYEQYFGPGTRLTVT.

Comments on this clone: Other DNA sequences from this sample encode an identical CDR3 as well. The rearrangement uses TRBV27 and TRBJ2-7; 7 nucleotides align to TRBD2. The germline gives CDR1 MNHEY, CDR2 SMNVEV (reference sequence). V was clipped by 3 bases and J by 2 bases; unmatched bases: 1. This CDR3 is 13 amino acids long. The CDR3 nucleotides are TGTGCCAGCAGTTTCGCGGGGGCCTACGAGCAGTACTTC. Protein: CASSFAGAYEQYF.

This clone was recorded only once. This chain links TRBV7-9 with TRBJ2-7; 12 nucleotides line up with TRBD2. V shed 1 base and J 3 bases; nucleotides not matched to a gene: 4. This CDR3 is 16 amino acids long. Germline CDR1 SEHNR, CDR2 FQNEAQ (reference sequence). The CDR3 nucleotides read TGTGCCAGCAGCTTAGATTCTAGCGGGAGGGACTACGAGCAGTACTTC. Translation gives CASSLDSSGRDYEQYF.

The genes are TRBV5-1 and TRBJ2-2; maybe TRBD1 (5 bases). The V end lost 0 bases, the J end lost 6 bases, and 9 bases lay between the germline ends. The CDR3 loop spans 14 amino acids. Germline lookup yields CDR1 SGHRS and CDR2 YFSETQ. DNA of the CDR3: TGCGCCAGCAGCTTGGGACAGCCGTCCGGGGAGCTGTTTTTT. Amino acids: CASSLGQPSGELFF.

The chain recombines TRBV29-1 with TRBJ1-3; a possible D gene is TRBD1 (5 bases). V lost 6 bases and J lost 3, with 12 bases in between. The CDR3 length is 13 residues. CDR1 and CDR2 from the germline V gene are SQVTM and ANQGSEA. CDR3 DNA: TGCAGCGTCATCCGGGGGGATGGAAACACCATATATTTT. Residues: CSVIRGDGNTIYF.

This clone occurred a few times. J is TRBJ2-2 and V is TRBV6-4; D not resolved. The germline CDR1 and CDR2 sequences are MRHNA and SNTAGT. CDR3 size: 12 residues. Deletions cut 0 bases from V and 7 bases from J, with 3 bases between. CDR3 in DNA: TGTGCCAGCAGTGACTCCAGCGGGGAGCTGTTTTTT. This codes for CASSDSSGELFF.

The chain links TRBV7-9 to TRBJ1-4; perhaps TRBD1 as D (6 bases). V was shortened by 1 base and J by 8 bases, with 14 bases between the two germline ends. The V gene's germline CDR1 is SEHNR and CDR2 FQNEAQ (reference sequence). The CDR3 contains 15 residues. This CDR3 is CASSLVGGVREKLFF. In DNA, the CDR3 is TGTGCCAGCAGCTTAGTGGGGGGCGTTCGGGAAAAACTGTTTTTT.

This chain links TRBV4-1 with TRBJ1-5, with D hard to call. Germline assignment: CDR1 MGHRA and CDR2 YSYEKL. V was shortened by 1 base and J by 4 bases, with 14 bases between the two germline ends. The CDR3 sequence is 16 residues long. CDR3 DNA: TGCGCCAGCAGCCAAGTTCCAGCTGAGGGTAATCAGCCCCAGCATTTT. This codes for CASSQVPAEGNQPQHF.

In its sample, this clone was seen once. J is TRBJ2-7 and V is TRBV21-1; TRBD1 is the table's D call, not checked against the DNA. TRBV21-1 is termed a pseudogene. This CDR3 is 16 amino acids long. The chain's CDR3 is CASSRSDTRAGYEQYF. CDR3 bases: TGTGCCAGCAGCAGATCGGATACCAGGGCAGGTTACGAGCAGTACTTC.

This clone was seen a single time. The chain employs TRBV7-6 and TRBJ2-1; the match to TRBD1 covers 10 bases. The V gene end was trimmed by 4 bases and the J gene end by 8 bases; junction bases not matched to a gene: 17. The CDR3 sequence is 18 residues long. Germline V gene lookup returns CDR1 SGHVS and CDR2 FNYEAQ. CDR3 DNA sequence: TGTGCCAGCAGCTCGGGACAGGGGACGCCACTATGGGCGGATGAGCAGTTCTTC. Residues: CASSSGQGTPLWADEQFF.

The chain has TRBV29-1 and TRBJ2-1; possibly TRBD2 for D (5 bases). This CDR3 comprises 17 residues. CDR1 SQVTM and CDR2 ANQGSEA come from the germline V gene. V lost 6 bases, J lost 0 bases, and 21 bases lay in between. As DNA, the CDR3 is TGCAGCGTAATGGTGGGCTATACTAGGCGCTCCTACAATGAGCAGTTCTTC. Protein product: CSVMVGYTRRSYNEQFF.

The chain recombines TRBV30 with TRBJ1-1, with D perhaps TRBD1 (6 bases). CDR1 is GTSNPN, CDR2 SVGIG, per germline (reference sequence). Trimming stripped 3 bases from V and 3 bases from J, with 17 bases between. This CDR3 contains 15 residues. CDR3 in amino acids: CAWRAYRDVDTEAFF. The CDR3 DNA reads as TGTGCCTGGAGGGCCTACAGGGATGTGGACACTGAAGCTTTCTTT.